This entry describes one TCR beta chain. As yet, its antigen is unknown. Germline V gene lookup returns CDR1 LNHDA and CDR2 SQIVND (reference sequence). This CDR3 is 12 amino acids long. The V and J ends lost 6 bases and 8 bases respectively, with 10 bases between them. Data came from immunoSEQ multiplex PCR; TCRdb stores just in-frame clones and leaves some out. Seen here are approximately 5,000 clones, about 70% observed once, and the top ten hold approximately 40%. The sample comes from a study of CD8 T cell repertoires and HIV-1 epitope variants. Overall study: Separate wells received one of Twenty-five Gag or Nef variant peptides. IL-2, IL-7 and IL-15 were added on days 3 and 7 of roughly nine-day cultures. Whole-study results and caveats: Of about 10 antigen-specific beta clonotypes, more than 5 appeared to cross-react with escape variants.

The clonotype was recovered from a male donor with HIV. Sequencing was done on a sample of cultured CD8+ T cells derived from PBMCs. V gene TRBV19 combines with J gene TRBJ1-4, with D uncertain. CDR3 loop: CASRDGAEKLFF. The DNA of the CDR3 is TGTGCCAGTAGGGACGGCGCGGAAAAACTGTTTTTT.